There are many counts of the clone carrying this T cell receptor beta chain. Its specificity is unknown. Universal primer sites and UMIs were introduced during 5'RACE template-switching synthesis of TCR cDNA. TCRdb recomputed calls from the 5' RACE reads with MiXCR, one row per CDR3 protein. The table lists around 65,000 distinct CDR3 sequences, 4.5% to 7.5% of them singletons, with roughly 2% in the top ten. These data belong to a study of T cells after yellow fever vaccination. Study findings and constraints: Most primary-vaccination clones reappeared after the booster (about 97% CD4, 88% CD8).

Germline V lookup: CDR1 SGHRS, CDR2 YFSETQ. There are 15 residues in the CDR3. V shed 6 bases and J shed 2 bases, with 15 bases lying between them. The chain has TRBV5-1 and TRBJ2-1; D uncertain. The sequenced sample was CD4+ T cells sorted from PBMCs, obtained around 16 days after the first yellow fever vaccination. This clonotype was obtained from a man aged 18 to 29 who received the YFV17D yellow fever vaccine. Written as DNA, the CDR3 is TGCGCCAGCAAAACCTTTGGCAGGACCTACAATGAGCAGTTCTTC. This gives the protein CASKTFGRTYNEQFF.